The 26 T cell receptor beta chains given below trace back to one sample, sequenced in a study of Ad26.COV2.S vaccination and SARS-CoV-2 variants. Only in-frame clones appear in the TCRdb table, and some are missing; sequencing was by immunoSEQ multiplex PCR. The table records some 350,000 clones, just over 90% of them present only once. Material: peripheral blood, obtained after recovery from COVID-19. These receptors were obtained from a human donor who had recovered from COVID-19.

On this clone itself: Different DNA sequences within this sample yield the same CDR3. The chain couples TRBV3-1 (or the pseudogene TRBV3-2) to TRBJ2-7; D remains unclear. The CDR3 loop spans 12 amino acids. Germline V gene sequence: CDR1 LGHDT, CDR2 YNNKEL (reference sequence). V lost 2 bases, J lost 4 bases, and 6 bases lay in between. CDR3 loop: CASSQTRYEQYF. CDR3 sequence (DNA): TGTGCCAGCAGCCAAACAAGATACGAGCAGTACTTC.

The V and J genes are TRBV28 and TRBJ1-5, with a possible D match to TRBD1 (6 bases). The CDR3 runs 14 residues. V was pared by 5 bases and J by 6 bases, with 14 bases between. Germline CDR1 MDHEN, CDR2 SYDVKM. CDR3 in DNA: TGTGCCAGCAGTCCCCGGGGGGCTGGTCAGCCCCAGCATTTT. This gives the protein CASSPRGAGQPQHF.

The genes are TRBV5-1 and TRBJ2-1, with D perhaps matching TRBD2 (6 bases). V lost 4 bases and J 5 bases, leaving 13 bases between the germline ends. From germline, CDR1 is SGHRS and CDR2 YFSETQ. This CDR3 contains 14 residues. CDR3 residues: CASSHGGAHNEQFF. CDR3 bases: TGCGCCAGCAGCCACGGAGGGGCACACAATGAGCAGTTCTTC.

This chain joins TRBV2 and TRBJ2-5; 8 positions match TRBD2. Germline V gene lookup returns CDR1 SNHLY and CDR2 FYNNEI. This CDR3 is 14 amino acids long. The ends lost 6 bases at V and 4 bases at J; junction bases unmatched: 7. The CDR3 nucleotides read TGTGCCAGCAGAACCGGGACTAGTCGAGAGACCCAGTACTTC. Its translation is CASRTGTSRETQYF. Full variable domain (outside the CDR3, taken from reference TRBV2 and TRBJ2-5): EPEVTQTPSHQVTQMGQEVILRCVPISNHLYFYWYRQILGQKVEFLVSFYNNEISEKSEIFDDQFSVERPDGSNFTLKIRSTKLEDSAMYFCASRTGTSRETQYFGPGTRLLVL.

As concerns this clone: The same CDR3 can be traced to other DNA sequences in this sample. The chain couples TRBV3-1 (or the pseudogene TRBV3-2) to TRBJ2-6; D remains ambiguous. In germline, CDR1 is LGHDT, CDR2 YNNKEL (reference sequence). Between the trimmed V and J ends, which lost 5 bases and 2 bases, there was a span of 4 bases. The CDR3 contains 13 residues. CDR3 amino acids: CASSSAGANVLTF. As DNA, the CDR3 is TGTGCCAGCAGCTCGGCTGGGGCCAACGTCCTGACTTTC.

V usage is TRBV7-9 and J usage is TRBJ1-1; TRBD1 matches 7 bases. The CDR3 is made up of 18 amino acids. J was trimmed by 0 bases and V by 4 bases; bases with no gene match: 14. Per germline, CDR1 SEHNR and CDR2 FQNEAQ (reference sequence). The CDR3 sequence: CASSSRRGRKRMNTEAFF. CDR3 nucleotide sequence: TGTGCCAGCAGCTCCCGTAGGGGGCGCAAGCGCATGAACACTGAAGCTTTCTTT. Full variable domain (remainder filled in from reference TRBV7-9 and TRBJ1-1): DTGVSQNPRHKITKRGQNVTFRCDPISEHNRLYWYRQTLGQGPEFLTYFQNEAQLEKSRLLSDRFSAERPKGSFSTLEIQRTEQGDSAMYLCASSSRRGRKRMNTEAFFGQGTRLTVV.

On this clone itself: At the DNA level, this CDR3 is encoded by other sequences in the same sample as well. The chain couples TRBV7-9 to TRBJ2-3; 15 bases match TRBD2. Per the germline V gene, CDR1 is SEHNR and CDR2 is FQNEAQ (reference sequence). This CDR3 has 17 amino acids. V lost 5 bases to trimming and J lost 0 bases; unmatched junction nucleotides: 3. CDR3 region: CASSPGTSGGSTDTQYF. Here the CDR3 DNA reads TGTGCCAGCAGCCCTGGGACTAGCGGGGGGAGCACAGATACGCAGTATTTT.

This sequence joins TRBV5-6 and TRBJ1-2; TRBD1 matches at 7 bases. This CDR3 is built from 15 residues. J gave up 0 bases and V 3 bases, and 5 bases lay outside the gene matches. Germline V gives CDR1 SGHDT, CDR2 YYEEEE. The DNA for the CDR3 is TGTGCCAGCAGCTGGGGGACAGCGGCTAACTATGGCTACACCTTC. Its protein is CASSWGTAANYGYTF.

This clone was seen a few times. V gene TRBV20-1 combines with J gene TRBJ1-2; D call uncertain. Germline loops: CDR1 DFQATT, CDR2 SNEGSKA (reference sequence). V lost 8 bases to trimming and J lost 3 bases, with 10 bases between them. The CDR3 sequence is 11 residues long. CDR3 sequence: CSLPDDYGYTF. The CDR3 DNA is TGCAGTCTGCCAGATGACTATGGCTACACCTTC.

The chain recombines TRBV7-8 with TRBJ1-1; no reliable D call. The V end lost 1 base, the J end lost 0 bases, and 6 bases lay between the germline ends. CDR3 length: 14 residues. The germline V gene encodes CDR1 SGHVS and CDR2 FQNEAQ. The CDR3 sequence is CASSLELLNTEAFF. The CDR3 DNA follows: TGTGCCAGCAGCTTAGAGTTGCTGAACACTGAAGCTTTCTTT. Filled out from reference TRBV7-8 and TRBJ1-1, the complete variable domain reads GAGVSQSPRYKVAKRGQDVALRCDPISGHVSLFWYQQALGQGPEFLTYFQNEAQLDKSGLPSDRFFAERPEGSVSTLKIQRTQQEDSAVYLCASSLELLNTEAFFGQGTRLTVV.

The gene calls are TRBV15 and TRBJ1-1; maybe TRBD1 (6 bases). The CDR3 spans 15 residues. Germline CDR1 reads LNHNV; CDR2 reads YYDKDF (reference sequence). V lost 1 base and J lost 4, with 13 bases in between. CDR3 sequence reads: CATSRAEQGSTEAFF. The CDR3 DNA sequence: TGTGCCACCAGCAGAGCGGAACAGGGTAGCACTGAAGCTTTCTTT.

V usage is TRBV5-1 and J usage is TRBJ2-5, with D perhaps matching TRBD1 (5 bases). The CDR3 runs to 16 residues. Trimming removed 4 bases at V and 4 bases at J, with 20 bases between. Germline V gene lookup returns CDR1 SGHRS and CDR2 YFSETQ. The CDR3 DNA sequence: TGCGCCAGCAGCCCGGGCCGAAGGACCACAGGAGAGACCCAGTACTTC. Translated: CASSPGRRTTGETQYF.

The chain employs TRBV6-5 and TRBJ1-2; D is undetermined. The germline gives CDR1 MNHEY, CDR2 SVGAGI. Trimming removed 2 bases at V and 5 bases at J, with 9 bases between. CDR3 size: 13 residues. Here the CDR3 DNA reads TGTGCCAGCAGTTACGAGGGAGTATATGGCTACACCTTC. It yields the protein CASSYEGVYGYTF.

The chain joins TRBV4-1 to TRBJ2-1; 11 positions agree with TRBD1. This CDR3 contains 17 residues. Germline values: CDR1 MGHRA, CDR2 YSYEKL. The trim removed 0 bases at V and 6 bases at J, leaving 7 bases unmatched. CDR3 loop: CASSQDPVGQGGNEQFF. CDR3 DNA: TGCGCCAGCAGCCAAGATCCAGTGGGACAGGGGGGCAATGAGCAGTTCTTC.

As concerns this clone: Other nucleotide sequences from this sample produce the same CDR3. The J gene is TRBJ1-4, the V gene TRBV18, with D possibly matching TRBD1 (5 bases). Trimming took off 3 bases at V and 0 bases at J, with 11 bases between the two ends. This CDR3 contains 16 residues. The germline CDR1 and CDR2 sequences are KGHSH and LQKENI. In nucleotides, the CDR3 is TGTGCCAGCTCACCCCGGTCGACAGCAACTAATGAAAAACTGTTTTTT. It is translated as CASSPRSTATNEKLFF.

The J gene is TRBJ2-1, the V gene TRBV19, with 9 nucleotides matching TRBD2. Germline values: CDR1 LNHDA, CDR2 SQIVND (reference sequence). The ends lost 10 bases at V and 4 bases at J; junction bases unmatched: 14. The CDR3 consists of 16 residues. DNA for the CDR3: TGTGCCACCTCATCGACTAGCGGTTCGGTTTACAATGAGCAGTTCTTC. Translation gives CATSSTSGSVYNEQFF.

This rearrangement joins TRBV6-5 to TRBJ2-3; 9 bases match TRBD1. CDR3 size: 15 residues. Germline V gene sequence: CDR1 MNHEY, CDR2 SVGAGI. With 4 bases clipped from V and 7 bases from J, the junction kept 9 bases outside the gene matches. The CDR3 DNA is TGTGCCAGCAGTTCCCCCGGGACAGGGAAAAATACGCAGTATTTT. This translates into CASSSPGTGKNTQYF.

The chain recombines TRBV19 with TRBJ1-2; 10 nucleotides match TRBD1. V trimming: 5 bases; J trimming: 2 bases; junction bases outside the gene matches: 2. From germline, CDR1 is LNHDA and CDR2 SQIVND (reference sequence). The CDR3 covers 14 residues. The CDR3 region is CASSLGQGNYGYTF. In DNA, the CDR3 is TGTGCCAGTAGTTTGGGACAGGGGAACTATGGCTACACCTTC.

The rearrangement joins TRBV27 to TRBJ1-5; 7 nucleotides line up with TRBD1. The V segment lost 3 bases and the J segment 5 bases; nucleotides outside the gene matches: 4. The germline V gene has CDR1 MNHEY and CDR2 SMNVEV (reference sequence). The CDR3 is 14 amino acids. CDR3 region: CASSLNRGDQPQHF. CDR3 nucleotide sequence: TGTGCCAGCAGTTTGAACAGGGGCGATCAGCCCCAGCATTTT.

V usage is TRBV9 and J usage is TRBJ1-1, with 11 positions matching TRBD1. Germline loops: CDR1 SGDLS, CDR2 YYNGEE. The CDR3 consists of 15 residues. The trim removed 1 base at V and 3 bases at J, leaving 2 bases unmatched. This CDR3 reads CASSVTGQGDTEAFF. The CDR3 bases are TGTGCCAGCAGCGTAACGGGACAGGGGGACACTGAAGCTTTCTTT.

The chain recombines TRBV15 with TRBJ2-6; D call uncertain. The ends were cut back, 0 bases at V and 0 bases at J, with 6 bases in the middle. Germline lookup yields CDR1 LNHNV and CDR2 YYDKDF (reference sequence). This CDR3 has 16 residues. CDR3 coding DNA: TGTGCCACCAGCAGAGATCGAGCCTCTGGGGCCAACGTCCTGACTTTC. It is translated as CATSRDRASGANVLTF.

This rearrangement joins TRBV18 to TRBJ1-1; D is ambiguous. The CDR3 covers 14 residues. V lost 2 bases, J lost 0 bases, and 7 bases lay in between. Germline assignment: CDR1 KGHSH and CDR2 LQKENI. CDR3 residues: CASSPAAVNTEAFF. In DNA form, the CDR3 reads TGTGCCAGCTCACCAGCGGCGGTGAACACTGAAGCTTTCTTT.

The chain links TRBV6-5 to TRBJ1-5, with a tentative D call TRBD1 (5 bases). The V gene's germline CDR1 is MNHEY and CDR2 SVGAGI. The CDR3 extends over 15 amino acids. Trimming removed 6 bases at V and 6 bases at J, with 18 bases between. CDR3 protein: CASSPNGGMGQPQHF. CDR3 in DNA: TGTGCCAGCAGCCCAAATGGGGGAATGGGTCAGCCCCAGCATTTT.

The V call is TRBV4-1, the J call TRBJ1-1, with D unclear. The CDR3 length is 14 residues. The V and J ends lost 0 bases and 3 bases respectively, with 8 bases between them. CDR1 and CDR2 from the germline V gene are MGHRA and YSYEKL. The chain's CDR3 is CASSQELVYTEAFF. The CDR3 DNA reads TGCGCCAGCAGCCAAGAACTGGTCTACACTGAAGCTTTCTTT.

The chain combines TRBV15 with TRBJ2-7; D remains unclear. The CDR3 sequence is 15 residues long. Per germline, CDR1 LNHNV and CDR2 YYDKDF (reference sequence). Trimming took off 4 bases at V and 0 bases at J, with 13 bases between the two ends. The CDR3 DNA sequence: TGTGCCACCAGCACCAGACCAGGATACTCCTACGAGCAGTACTTC. Its protein product is CATSTRPGYSYEQYF.

This clone occurred once. This chain uses TRBV5-4 with TRBJ2-5; no firm D call. The CDR3 extends over 16 amino acids. CDR1 and CDR2 from the germline V gene are SGHNT and YYREEE (reference sequence). Trimming removed 4 bases from V and 4 bases from J, with 20 bases in between. CDR3 region: CASSRGSPALRETQYF. The CDR3 DNA reads TGTGCCAGCAGCCGAGGTAGCCCCGCGCTTCGAGAGACCCAGTACTTC.